Sequencing of this T cell receptor (beta chain) was carried out in a study of shared clonotypes between healthy human individuals. Study-level background: Aged between 18 and 49, the donors were a couple of women and three men. Findings and caveats of the study: Larger richness was generally estimated for naive than memory subsets.

Sequencing was at deep level. This table comes from immunoSEQ multiplex PCR, and its TCRdb copy is limited to in-frame clones, with some not included. This table holds approximately 720,000 clones, approximately 75% found once. Trimming removed 7 bases from V and 2 bases from J, with 24 bases in between. Germline assignment: CDR1 SEHNR and CDR2 FQNEAQ (reference sequence). This CDR3 spans 18 amino acids. As to this clone: Its antigen is not known.

The chain recombines TRBV7-9 with TRBJ1-3; D is undetermined. The sample comprised memory CD4+ T cells sorted from blood. Indicated subset: CD45RA-negative fraction. The sequence was collected from a woman in her thirties in good health. Here the CDR3 reads CASTPGSREYYTGNTIYF. CDR3 in DNA: TGTGCCAGCACCCCGGGCAGCCGAGAGTATTATACTGGAAACACCATATATTTT.